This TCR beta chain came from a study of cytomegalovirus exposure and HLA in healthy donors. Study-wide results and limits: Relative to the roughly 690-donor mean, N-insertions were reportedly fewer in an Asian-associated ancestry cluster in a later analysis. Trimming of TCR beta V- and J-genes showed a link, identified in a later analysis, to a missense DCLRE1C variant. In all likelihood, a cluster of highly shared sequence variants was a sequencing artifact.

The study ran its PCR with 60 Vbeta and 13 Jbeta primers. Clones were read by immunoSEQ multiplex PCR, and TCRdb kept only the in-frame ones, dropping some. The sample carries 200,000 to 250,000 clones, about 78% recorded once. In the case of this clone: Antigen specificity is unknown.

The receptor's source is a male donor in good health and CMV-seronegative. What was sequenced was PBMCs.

The CDR3 protein is CASSLSGVVAVEQYF. The CDR3 DNA sequence: TGTGCCAGCAGTTTATCGGGCGTGGTCGCAGTGGAGCAGTACTTC. This chain joins TRBV27 and TRBJ2-7; the D is unclear. The CDR3 extends over 15 amino acids. V was pared by 0 bases and J by 7 bases, with 16 bases between. Germline V gene data show CDR1 as MNHEY and CDR2 as SMNVEV (reference sequence).